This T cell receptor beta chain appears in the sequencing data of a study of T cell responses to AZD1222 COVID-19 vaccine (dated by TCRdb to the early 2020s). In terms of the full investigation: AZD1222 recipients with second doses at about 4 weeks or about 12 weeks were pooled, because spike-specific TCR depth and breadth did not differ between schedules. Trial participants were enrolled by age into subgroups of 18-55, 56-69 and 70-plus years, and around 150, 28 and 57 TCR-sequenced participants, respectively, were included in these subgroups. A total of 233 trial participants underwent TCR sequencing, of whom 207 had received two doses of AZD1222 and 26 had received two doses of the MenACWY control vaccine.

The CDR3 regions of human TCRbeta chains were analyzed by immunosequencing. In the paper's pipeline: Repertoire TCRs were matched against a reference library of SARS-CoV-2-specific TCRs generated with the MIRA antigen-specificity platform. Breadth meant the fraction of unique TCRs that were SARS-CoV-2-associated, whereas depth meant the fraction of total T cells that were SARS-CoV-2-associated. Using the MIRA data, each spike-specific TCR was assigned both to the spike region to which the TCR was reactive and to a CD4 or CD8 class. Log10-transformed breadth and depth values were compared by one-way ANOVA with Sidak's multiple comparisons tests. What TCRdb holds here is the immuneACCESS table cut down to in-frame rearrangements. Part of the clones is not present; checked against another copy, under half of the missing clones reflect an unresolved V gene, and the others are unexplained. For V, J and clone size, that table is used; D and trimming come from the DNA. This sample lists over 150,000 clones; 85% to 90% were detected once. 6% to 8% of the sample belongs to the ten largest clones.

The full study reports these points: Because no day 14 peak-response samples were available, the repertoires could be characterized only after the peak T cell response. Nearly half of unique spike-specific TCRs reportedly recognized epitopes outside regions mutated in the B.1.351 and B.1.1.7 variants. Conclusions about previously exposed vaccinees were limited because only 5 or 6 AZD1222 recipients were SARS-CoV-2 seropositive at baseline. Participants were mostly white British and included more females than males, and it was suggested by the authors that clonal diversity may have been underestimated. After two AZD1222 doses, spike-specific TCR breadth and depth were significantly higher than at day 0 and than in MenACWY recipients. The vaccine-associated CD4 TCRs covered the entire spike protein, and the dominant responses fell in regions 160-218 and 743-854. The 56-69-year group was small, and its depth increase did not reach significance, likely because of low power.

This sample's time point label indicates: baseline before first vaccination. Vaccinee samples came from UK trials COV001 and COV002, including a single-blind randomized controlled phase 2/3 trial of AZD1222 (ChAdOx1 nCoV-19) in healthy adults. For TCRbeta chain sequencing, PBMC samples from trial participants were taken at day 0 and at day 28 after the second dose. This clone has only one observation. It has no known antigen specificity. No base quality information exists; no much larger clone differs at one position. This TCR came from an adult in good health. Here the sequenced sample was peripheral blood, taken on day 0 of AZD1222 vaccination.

In nucleotide form, the sequence is TGCGCCAGCAGCCAAGAGGGTTACACCGGGGAGCTGTTTTTT. Translated, this is CASSQEGYTGELFF. This sequence uses TRBV4-3 and TRBJ2-2; confidence is insufficient to name the D gene. The germline ends are 5 bases apart after V is trimmed by 0 bases and J by 3 bases. The CDR3 contains 14 residues, cysteine and phenylalanine counted. The kept DNA is CDR3 alone, 42 bases in frame from the first base. CDR1 LGHNA and CDR2 YSLEER were looked up in the germline V gene.